The 26 T cell receptor beta chains presented below share a single source sample, sequenced in a study of blood T cell repertoires in COVID-19. Some clones are missing from TCRdb's copy, which holds only in-frame ones; the method was immunoSEQ multiplex PCR. The data contain around 270,000 clones, over 70% of them seen just once; the ten biggest clones take up 3% to 3.5%. Sequenced: PBMCs or T cells enriched from blood (not recorded which). These receptors were taken from a woman aged 40 to 50 who had been exposed to COVID-19.

This clone appeared a few times. This chain uses TRBV7-3 with TRBJ1-2; 8 positions agree with TRBD1. The trim removed 2 bases at V and 9 bases at J, leaving 11 bases unmatched. Germline V gives CDR1 SGHTA, CDR2 FQGTGA. The CDR3 spans 15 residues. The CDR3 loop is CASSLARTGNERYTF. In nucleotides, the CDR3 is TGTGCCAGCAGCTTAGCCCGGACAGGGAACGAACGCTACACCTTC.

This clone is a singleton in its sample. The chain has TRBV28 and TRBJ1-5; 8 nucleotides line up with TRBD1. The J segment lost 4 bases and the V segment lost 5 bases, leaving 7 bases of the junction unmatched. There are 15 residues in the CDR3. The germline V gene has CDR1 MDHEN and CDR2 SYDVKM. The CDR3 DNA reads TGTGCCAGCAGTAAACAGGGGGGGTTGAATCAGCCCCAGCATTTT. Protein product: CASSKQGGLNQPQHF.

This chain joins TRBV7-9 and TRBJ2-2; a possible D gene is TRBD2 (5 bases). This CDR3 spans 14 amino acids. CDR1 is SEHNR and CDR2 is FQNEAQ in the germline V gene (reference sequence). With 2 bases removed from V and 4 bases from J, the gap between germline ends came to 8 bases. DNA of the CDR3: TGTGCCAGCAGCTTAATCGAGGGCACCGGGGAGCTGTTTTTT. Translated, it gives CASSLIEGTGELFF.

The rearrangement uses TRBV4-2 and TRBJ1-6, with TRBD1 matching over 11 bases. The germline V gene has CDR1 LGHNA and CDR2 YNFKEQ. CDR3 length: 14 residues. V shed 1 base, J shed 14 bases, and the junction held 4 bases outside the gene matches. The CDR3 loop reads CASSQGTGGMALHF. For the CDR3, the DNA is TGTGCCAGCAGCCAAGGGACAGGGGGCATGGCCCTCCACTTT.

The V and J genes are TRBV18 and TRBJ2-6, with a tentative D call TRBD1 (5 bases). The CDR3 has 16 amino acids. Trimming left V 6 bases short and J 0 bases short, with 12 bases between. CDR1 and CDR2 (germline): KGHSH, LQKENI. The CDR3 loop reads CASSRPDNSGANVLTF. In nucleotides, the CDR3 is TGTGCCAGCTCTCGACCGGACAACTCTGGGGCCAACGTCCTGACTTTC.

The gene calls are TRBV28 and TRBJ1-2; unclear D gene. Trimming cost V 2 bases and J 3 bases, with 7 bases left between them. CDR1 MDHEN and CDR2 SYDVKM come from the germline V gene. The CDR3 is made up of 13 amino acids. CDR3 region: CASSLGRDYGYTF. CDR3 sequence (DNA): TGTGCCAGCAGTTTAGGGAGAGACTATGGCTACACCTTC.

The CDR3 DNA is TGTGCCAGCACCAAGCCAGGGGGCAAGGGACCTAACTATGGCTACACCTTC. This translates into CASTKPGGKGPNYGYTF. The rearrangement uses TRBV7-6 and TRBJ1-2, with 8 bases that match TRBD1. Germline V lookup: CDR1 SGHVS, CDR2 FNYEAQ. The CDR3 runs to 17 residues. V gave up 7 bases and J gave up 0 bases; unmatched junction bases: 13.

The genes are TRBV4-2 and TRBJ1-4, with TRBD1 as a possible D gene (5 bases). Trimming left V 0 bases short and J 5 bases short, with 16 bases between. Germline CDR1 is LGHNA and CDR2 is YNFKEQ. CDR3 length equals 17 residues. The CDR3 sequence is CASSQDPPGRGNEKLFF. DNA for the CDR3: TGTGCCAGCAGCCAAGATCCCCCGGGACGGGGGAATGAAAAACTGTTTTTT.

Only a few counts were recorded for this clone. The CDR3 DNA reads as TGTGCCAGCAAGGGGCAAGGGAGGGACTACAATGAGCAGTTCTTC. Its protein product is CASKGQGRDYNEQFF. V usage is TRBV6-5 and J usage is TRBJ2-1; 7 bases align to TRBD2. V lost 7 bases to trimming and J lost 3 bases; unmatched junction nucleotides: 9. Germline loops: CDR1 MNHEY, CDR2 SVGAGI. This CDR3 spans 15 amino acids.

The chain combines TRBV11-2 with TRBJ2-2; D perhaps matches TRBD2 (6 bases). The ends were cut back, 1 base at V and 7 bases at J, with 10 bases in the middle. Germline V gene lookup returns CDR1 SGHAT and CDR2 FQNNGV. This CDR3 is 14 amino acids long. The CDR3 is CASSLAGVDGELFF. The CDR3 DNA sequence: TGTGCCAGCAGCTTAGCGGGGGTTGACGGGGAGCTGTTTTTT. The variable domain in full, completed from reference TRBV11-2 and TRBJ2-2, reads EAGVAQSPRYKIIEKRQSVAFWCNPISGHATLYWYQQILGQGPKLLIQFQNNGVVDDSQLPKDRFSAERLKGVDSTLKIQPAKLEDSAVYLCASSLAGVDGELFFGEGSRLTVL.

CDR3 sequence (DNA): TGTGCCAGCAGCTTGGTTGGGGCTCACTATGGCTACACCTTC. Translation: CASSLVGAHYGYTF. The J gene is TRBJ1-2, the V gene TRBV11-3; tentative D call: TRBD1 (5 bases). Germline values: CDR1 SGHNT, CDR2 YENEEA. The CDR3 extends over 14 amino acids. V was clipped by 3 bases and J by 3 bases, with 11 bases between them. The full variable domain, its missing parts supplied by reference TRBV11-3 and TRBJ1-2, is EAGVVQSPRYKIIEKKQPVAFWCNPISGHNTLYWYLQNLGQGPELLIRYENEEAVDDSQLPKDRFSAERLKGVDSTLKIQPAELGDSAVYLCASSLVGAHYGYTFGSGTRLTVV.

This rearrangement joins TRBV27 to TRBJ2-4, with D unresolved. This CDR3 comprises 13 residues. The V end was cut by 3 bases, the J end by 3 bases, with 6 bases between. Germline V CDR1 and CDR2: MNHEY, SMNVEV (reference sequence). This CDR3 reads CASSFSSKNIQYF. CDR3 nucleotide sequence: TGTGCCAGCAGTTTTAGCAGCAAAAACATTCAGTACTTC.

This sequence joins TRBV5-6 and TRBJ2-7; maybe TRBD2 (6 bases). Germline CDR1 and CDR2: SGHDT and YYEEEE. V was cut by 0 bases and J by 6 bases, with 13 bases left in between. The CDR3 length is 14 residues. For the CDR3, the DNA is TGTGCCAGCAGCTTGGAGATGCGGGGCGGCGAGCAGTACTTC. This codes for CASSLEMRGGEQYF.

The chain uses TRBV9 and TRBJ2-2; 8 bases line up with TRBD1. Germline lookup yields CDR1 SGDLS and CDR2 YYNGEE. J was trimmed by 4 bases and V by 1 base; bases with no gene match: 3. There are 15 residues in the CDR3. The DNA of the CDR3 is TGTGCCAGCAGCGTACAGGGGGCCGGCACCGGGGAGCTGTTTTTT. Translating gives CASSVQGAGTGELFF.

The V and J genes are TRBV27 and TRBJ1-4; a weak D match, TRBD1 (5 bases). The CDR3 runs to 14 residues. Germline CDR1 MNHEY, CDR2 SMNVEV (reference sequence). Trimming cost V 1 base and J 8 bases, with 11 bases left between them. The CDR3 coding sequence is TGTGCCAGCAGTTTATTCAGGGTTGGAGAAAAACTGTTTTTT. It codes for CASSLFRVGEKLFF.

The J gene is TRBJ1-2, the V gene TRBV9; D is perhaps TRBD1 (6 bases). The CDR3 has 14 amino acids. Germline V gene lookup returns CDR1 SGDLS and CDR2 YYNGEE. Between the trimmed V and J ends, which lost 3 bases and 2 bases, there was a span of 11 bases. The CDR3 sequence is CASSARQENYGYTF. The CDR3 bases are TGTGCCAGCAGCGCCCGACAGGAAAACTATGGCTACACCTTC.

The chain combines TRBV28 with TRBJ1-1; D gene ambiguous. V was clipped by 2 bases and J by 0 bases, with 13 bases between them. The CDR3 sequence is 16 residues long. The germline gives CDR1 MDHEN, CDR2 SYDVKM. The CDR3 DNA reads as TGTGCCAGCAGTTTACAGGCGAATGCCATGAACACTGAAGCTTTCTTT. This sequence encodes CASSLQANAMNTEAFF.

The V and J genes are TRBV18 and TRBJ2-1, with 7 bases fitting TRBD2. The CDR3 runs to 14 residues. V dropped 6 bases and J dropped 5; count of bases not matched to a gene: 7. From germline, CDR1 is KGHSH and CDR2 LQKENI. CDR3 sequence reads: CASSRNREDNEQFF. CDR3 sequence (DNA): TGTGCCAGCTCGCGGAACCGGGAGGACAATGAGCAGTTCTTC.

The gene calls are TRBV6-1 and TRBJ2-5; possible D gene TRBD1, 6 bases. Trimming took 2 bases from V and 7 from J, leaving 17 bases between them. Germline CDR1 is MNHNS and CDR2 is SASEGT. The length of the CDR3 is 15 residues. The chain's CDR3 is CASSEWEGLGGTQYF. DNA of the CDR3: TGTGCCAGCAGTGAATGGGAAGGCTTAGGGGGGACCCAGTACTTC.

The genes are TRBV25-1 and TRBJ1-1, with 7 bases identical to TRBD1. The CDR3 loop spans 14 amino acids. The germline CDR1 and CDR2 sequences are MGHDK and SYGVNS. Germline trimming cut 7 bases from V and 3 bases from J; bases unmatched to any gene: 8. The CDR3 loop reads CASTMTGTHTEAFF. The CDR3 region has the DNA TGTGCCAGCACTATGACAGGGACCCACACTGAAGCTTTCTTT.

The rearrangement links TRBV12-3 or TRBV12-4 to TRBJ1-4; D remains ambiguous. The CDR3 consists of 12 residues. Trimming stripped 4 bases from V and 8 bases from J, with 8 bases between. CDR3 nucleotide sequence: TGTGCCAGCAGTTGGACTCTGGAAAAACTGTTTTTT. Residues: CASSWTLEKLFF.

This clone was seen only a few times. The rearrangement uses TRBV28 and TRBJ1-3, with 9 bases identical to TRBD1. CDR1 MDHEN and CDR2 SYDVKM come from the germline V gene. The CDR3 is made up of 15 amino acids. The junction had 16 bases not matched to a gene; V was cut back by 5 bases and J by 14 bases. CDR3 bases: TGTGCCAGCAGTCAACCGGGACAGGGTCTTAGCGCGGTATATTTT. It codes for CASSQPGQGLSAVYF.

The rearrangement links TRBV19 to TRBJ1-5; 9 bases are a match to TRBD1. The CDR3 runs 15 residues. Losses at the gene ends were 6 bases for V and 7 bases for J; bases not matched to a gene: 10. From germline, CDR1 is LNHDA and CDR2 SQIVND (reference sequence). CDR3 in amino acids: CASRSRGQGIQPQHF. The CDR3, as DNA: TGTGCCAGTAGGTCCCGTGGACAGGGGATACAGCCCCAGCATTTT. Looking up the rest from reference TRBV19 and TRBJ1-5 gives the full variable domain: DGGITQSPKYLFRKEGQNVTLSCEQNLNHDAMYWYRQDPGQGLRLIYYSQIVNDFQKGDIAEGYSVSREKKESFPLTVTSAQKNPTAFYLCASRSRGQGIQPQHFGDGTRLSIL.

This clone was counted only a few times. The CDR3 coding sequence is TGTGCCAGCAGTGACTGGACTAGCGGGGGTTACAATGAGCAGTTCTTC. Translating it yields CASSDWTSGGYNEQFF. V gene TRBV6-2 or TRBV6-3 combines with J gene TRBJ2-1; 13 bases agree with TRBD2. Germline V gene sequence: CDR1 MNHEY, CDR2 SVGEGT. The CDR3 has 16 amino acids. J gave up 4 bases and V 5 bases, and 5 bases lay outside the gene matches.

J is TRBJ1-3 and V is TRBV19; 7 bases are a match to TRBD1. V dropped 5 bases and J dropped 2; count of bases not matched to a gene: 6. This CDR3 spans 15 amino acids. Germline V gives CDR1 LNHDA, CDR2 SQIVND (reference sequence). CDR3 sequence reads: CASSVDRTAGNTIYF. CDR3 bases: TGTGCCAGTAGTGTGGACAGGACCGCTGGAAACACCATATATTTT. Based on the CDR3 plus reference TRBV19 and TRBJ1-3, the full variable domain is DGGITQSPKYLFRKEGQNVTLSCEQNLNHDAMYWYRQDPGQGLRLIYYSQIVNDFQKGDIAEGYSVSREKKESFPLTVTSAQKNPTAFYLCASSVDRTAGNTIYFGEGSWLTVV.

The rearrangement joins TRBV27 to TRBJ1-2; 7 bases are shared with TRBD1. V gave up 4 bases and J gave up 6 bases; unmatched junction bases: 5. The CDR3 spans 13 residues. CDR1 and CDR2 (germline): MNHEY, SMNVEV (reference sequence). The CDR3 DNA is TGTGCCAGCAGTTACGGGACAGCCGATGGCTACACCTTC. The encoded protein is CASSYGTADGYTF.